Sequencing of this T cell receptor (beta chain) was carried out in a study of fetal regulatory T cell absence and autoimmunity. Study overall: The IPEX patients lacked clinical diabetes but had exocrine pancreas autoimmunity.

A remark on this clone: No antigen is known for it.

General observations from the study: Compared with cord blood, pancreas showed oligoclonal TCR enrichment, some clones over 80-fold. Cord blood and pancreas showed broadly similar TRB gene family usage.

TCRdb keeps only in-frame clones here, not all; method: immunoSEQ multiplex PCR. The repertoire has approximately 49,000 clones, about four fifths of them found once; the top ten carry approximately 0.45%. Sequencing input: cord blood. This sequence was found in a newborn boy with IPEX syndrome.

This CDR3 reads CASSPTSGGAYNEQFF. The CDR3 DNA sequence: TGTGCCAGCAGCCCGACTAGCGGGGGGGCCTACAATGAGCAGTTCTTC. This sequence joins TRBV14 and TRBJ2-1; 14 nucleotides line up with TRBD2. This CDR3 spans 16 amino acids. V gave up 4 bases and J gave up 2 bases; unmatched junction bases: 1. The germline CDR1 and CDR2 sequences are SGHDN and FVKESK. The complete variable domain, with remaining parts taken from reference TRBV14 and TRBJ2-1, reads EAGVTQFPSHSVIEKGQTVTLRCDPISGHDNLYWYRRVMGKEIKFLLHFVKESKQDESGMPNNRFLAERTGGTYSTLKVQPAELEDSGVYFCASSPTSGGAYNEQFFGPGTRLTVL.